This T cell receptor beta chain stems from a study of blood T cell repertoires in COVID-19. A note on this clone: The sample carries other DNA sequences with the same CDR3.

Clinical histories supplied by participants themselves formed the basis of cohort assignment. Cohort 3 donors were reported recovered after two negative PCRs, clearance, or symptom resolution. Libraries were prepared by immunoSEQ multiplex PCR; TCRdb keeps only in-frame clonotypes and omits some of them. The table has 250,000 to 300,000 clones, nearly 90% seen once. This clonotype originated in a woman between 55 and 75 years old who had recovered from COVID-19. Sequencing input: PBMCs or T cells enriched from blood (not recorded which).

In DNA form, the CDR3 reads TGTGCCAGCAGCCTCAGGGGCGGCGAGACCCAGTACTTC. It yields the protein CASSLRGGETQYF. The chain couples TRBV3-1 (or the pseudogene TRBV3-2) to TRBJ2-5, with a tentative D call TRBD1 (6 bases). Germline V gives CDR1 LGHDT, CDR2 YNNKEL (reference sequence). There are 13 residues in the CDR3. Trimming removed 4 bases at V and 5 bases at J, with 11 bases between.